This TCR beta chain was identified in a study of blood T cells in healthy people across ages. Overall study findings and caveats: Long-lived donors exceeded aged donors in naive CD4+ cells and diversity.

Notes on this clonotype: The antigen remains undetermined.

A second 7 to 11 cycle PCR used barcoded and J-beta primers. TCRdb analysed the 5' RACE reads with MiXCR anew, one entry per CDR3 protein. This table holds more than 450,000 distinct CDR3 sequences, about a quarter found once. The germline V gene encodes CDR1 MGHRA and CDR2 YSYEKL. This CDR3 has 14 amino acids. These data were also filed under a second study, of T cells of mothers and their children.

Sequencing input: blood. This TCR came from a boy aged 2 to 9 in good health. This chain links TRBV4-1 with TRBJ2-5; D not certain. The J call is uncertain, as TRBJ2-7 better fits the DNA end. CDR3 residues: CASSQGWHSYEQYF. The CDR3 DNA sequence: TGCGCCAGCAGCCAAGGATGGCACTCCTACGAGCAGTACTTC.